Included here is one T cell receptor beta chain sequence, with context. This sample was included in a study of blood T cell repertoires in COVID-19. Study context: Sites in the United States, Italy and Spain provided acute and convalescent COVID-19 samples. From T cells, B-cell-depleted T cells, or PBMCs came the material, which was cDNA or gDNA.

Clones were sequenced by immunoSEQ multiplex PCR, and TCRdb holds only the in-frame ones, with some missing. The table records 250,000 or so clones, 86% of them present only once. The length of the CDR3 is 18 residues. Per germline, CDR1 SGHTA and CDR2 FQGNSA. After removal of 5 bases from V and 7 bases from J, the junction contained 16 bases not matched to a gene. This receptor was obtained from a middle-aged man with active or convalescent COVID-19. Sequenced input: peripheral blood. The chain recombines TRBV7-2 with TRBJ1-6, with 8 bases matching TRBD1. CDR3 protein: CASSVRTGNFPKNSPLHF. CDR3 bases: TGTGCCAGCAGCGTACGGACAGGGAATTTCCCGAAGAATTCACCCCTCCACTTT. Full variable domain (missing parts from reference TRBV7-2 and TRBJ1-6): GAGVSQSPSNKVTEKGKDVELRCDPISGHTALYWYRQSLGQGLEFLIYFQGNSAPDKSGLPSDRFSAERTGGSVSTLTIQRTQQEDSAVYLCASSVRTGNFPKNSPLHFGNGTRLTVT.